The next 6 T cell receptor beta chains were all read from a single sample in a study of graft-versus-host responses after intestinal transplantation. Sequencing was performed with immunoSEQ multiplex PCR; in TCRdb, only in-frame clones are kept and a portion is missing. This sample yields around 110,000 clones, of which 90% to 95% are seen a single time; 1.2% belongs to the top ten. Their antigen targets remain unknown. Sequenced material: unstimulated CD8+ T cells sorted from spleen or lymph node cells, taken before transplant. Every receptor here comes from a human donor who was the organ donor for an intestinal transplant.

The V gene is TRBV2, the J gene TRBJ2-7, with D unclear. The V end was cut by 6 bases, the J end by 5 bases, with 17 bases between. The CDR3 is 14 residues long. Germline V gene sequence: CDR1 SNHLY, CDR2 FYNNEI. The chain's CDR3 is CASRAHVSIHEQYF. CDR3 in DNA: TGTGCCAGCAGGGCCCACGTCAGCATCCACGAGCAGTACTTC.

The chain joins TRBV6-5 to TRBJ2-1, with a possible D match to TRBD2 (5 bases). The CDR3 is made up of 16 amino acids. Germline CDR1 and CDR2: MNHEY and SVGAGI. Trimming stripped 0 bases from V and 4 bases from J, with 13 bases between. The CDR3 nucleotides are TGTGCCAGCAGTTACTCTACTAGTGGTATTTACAATGAGCAGTTCTTC. Translation gives CASSYSTSGIYNEQFF.

This chain links TRBV19 with TRBJ2-1; 8 nucleotides match TRBD2. J lost 8 bases, V lost 2 bases, and 5 bases had no gene match. The CDR3 runs 14 residues. In germline, CDR1 is LNHDA, CDR2 SQIVND (reference sequence). The CDR3 sequence is CASSIWTGGHEQFF. The CDR3, as DNA: TGTGCCAGTAGTATATGGACGGGAGGGCATGAGCAGTTCTTC.

The chain joins TRBV5-1 to TRBJ2-2; D is ambiguous. Deletions cut 4 bases from V and 6 bases from J, with 19 bases between. This CDR3 has 16 amino acids. Looked up from germline, CDR1 is SGHRS and CDR2 is YFSETQ. CDR3 DNA sequence: TGCGCCAGCAGCCTCCCGACCCTTTTCCTCTCCGGGGAGCTGTTTTTT. This translates into CASSLPTLFLSGELFF.

This chain connects TRBV6-1 to TRBJ2-5; D not certain. This CDR3 region has 13 residues. The germline V gene has CDR1 MNHNS and CDR2 SASEGT. V gave up 6 bases and J gave up 3 bases, with 11 bases separating them. The CDR3: CASSRGREETQYF. CDR3 sequence (DNA): TGTGCCAGCAGCCGTGGCAGAGAAGAGACCCAGTACTTC.

This chain links TRBV30 with TRBJ2-1, with D unclear. The ends were cut back, 0 bases at V and 7 bases at J, with 7 bases in the middle. This CDR3 region has 12 residues. CDR1 and CDR2 from the germline V gene are GTSNPN and SVGIG (reference sequence). CDR3 in amino acids: CAWSVSGNEQFF. CDR3 bases: TGTGCCTGGAGTGTAAGTGGGAATGAGCAGTTCTTC.